This TCR beta chain is drawn from a study of shared clonotypes between healthy human individuals. For the study at large: Sampling drew on donors who were two women and a few men aged 18 to 49.

This CDR3 region has 15 residues. The junction had 7 bases not matched to a gene; V was cut back by 3 bases and J by 10 bases. Germline V gene sequence: CDR1 SEHNR, CDR2 FQNEAQ (reference sequence). General study points: Generation probabilities were higher for clonotypes shared across all four sorted-subset donors than for unshared ones.

Clones were read by immunoSEQ multiplex PCR, and TCRdb kept only the in-frame ones, dropping some. The sample lists around 1.1 million clones, approximately 80% occurring once. This clone was detected only a few times. Its cognate antigen is unknown. The sequence came from a man aged 18 to 30 in good health. Some clones in this sample may be carry-over from other donors' samples. The specimen sequenced was memory CD4+ T cells from PBMCs. Subset in this sample: CD45RA-negative fraction. The chain employs TRBV7-9 and TRBJ1-6; 9 bases are shared with TRBD1. The CDR3: CASSFRTGEGSPLHF. Written as DNA, the CDR3 is TGTGCCAGCAGCTTCAGGACAGGGGAAGGATCACCCCTCCACTTT. The variable domain in full, with the rest retrieved from reference TRBV7-9 and TRBJ1-6, is DTGVSQNPRHKITKRGQNVTFRCDPISEHNRLYWYRQTLGQGPEFLTYFQNEAQLEKSRLLSDRFSAERPKGSFSTLEIQRTEQGDSAMYLCASSFRTGEGSPLHFGNGTRLTVT.